This entry lists 16 T cell receptor beta chains sequenced from one sample in a study of T cell responses to AZD1222 COVID-19 vaccine. Using immunoSEQ multiplex PCR, the repertoire was profiled, and TCRdb retains in-frame clones only, with some absent. The sample yields fewer than 150,000 clones, 70% to 90% seen once. The sequenced sample was peripheral blood, obtained on day 0 of AZD1222 vaccination. Source of these receptors: an adult in good health.

The chain combines TRBV3-1 (or the pseudogene TRBV3-2) with TRBJ2-3, with TRBD1 as a possible D gene (6 bases). Germline V gene sequence: CDR1 LGHDT, CDR2 YNNKEL (reference sequence). Trimming left V 2 bases short and J 6 bases short, with 12 bases between. The CDR3 contains 14 residues. This CDR3 reads CASSQRGGGDTQYF. The CDR3 DNA reads as TGTGCCAGCAGCCAACGAGGGGGTGGGGATACGCAGTATTTT.

The rearrangement joins TRBV27 to TRBJ2-7; D may match TRBD1 or TRBD2 (5 bases each). This CDR3 contains 12 residues. The V end lost 7 bases, the J end lost 5 bases, and 12 bases lay between the germline ends. CDR1 MNHEY and CDR2 SMNVEV come from the germline V gene (reference sequence). The CDR3 coding sequence is TGTGCCAGCACCGGGACGTATAACGAGCAGTACTTC. As protein: CASTGTYNEQYF.

The chain has TRBV28 and TRBJ1-2; perhaps TRBD1 as D (5 bases). The germline CDR1 and CDR2 sequences are MDHEN and SYDVKM. The CDR3 runs to 11 residues. With 8 bases removed from V and 1 base from J, the gap between germline ends came to 5 bases. The CDR3 is CASDSNYGYTF. The CDR3 coding sequence is TGTGCCAGCGACAGTAACTATGGCTACACCTTC.

The chain has TRBV24-1 and TRBJ2-1, with 11 bases lining up with TRBD2. The V gene's germline CDR1 is KGHDR and CDR2 SFDVKD. This CDR3 comprises 16 residues. V shed 3 bases, J shed 0 bases, and the junction held 0 bases outside the gene matches. CDR3 in amino acids: CATSDTSGSSYNEQFF. In DNA, the CDR3 is TGTGCCACCAGTGATACTAGCGGGAGCTCCTACAATGAGCAGTTCTTC.

DNA for the CDR3: TGCGCCAGCAGCCAGCAGGGTACTAACTATGGCTACACCTTC. Protein product: CASSQQGTNYGYTF. The J gene is TRBJ1-2, the V gene TRBV4-3, with D maybe TRBD1 (5 bases). Germline V gene sequence: CDR1 LGHNA, CDR2 YSLEER. The CDR3 is 14 residues long. The V and J ends lost 3 bases and 0 bases respectively, with 8 bases between them.

This clone was found a few times. The chain joins TRBV30 to TRBJ2-1, with a possible D match to TRBD1 (5 bases). CDR1 and CDR2 from the germline V gene are GTSNPN and SVGIG (reference sequence). The ends were cut back, 2 bases at V and 6 bases at J, with 5 bases in the middle. CDR3 length: 11 amino acids. The CDR3 sequence is CAWSRGNEQFF. The DNA for the CDR3 is TGTGCCTGGAGTAGGGGCAATGAGCAGTTCTTC.

This clone was detected only once. V gene TRBV2 combines with J gene TRBJ1-2; D is uncertain. The germline gives CDR1 SNHLY, CDR2 FYNNEI. The V gene lost 7 bases and the J gene lost 2 bases, with 14 bases spanning the gap. The CDR3 consists of 14 residues. Written as DNA, the CDR3 is TGTGCCAGCACTCCACATGTGGCGAACTATGGCTACACCTTC. It encodes CASTPHVANYGYTF.

The chain couples TRBV30 to TRBJ2-1; D is perhaps TRBD1 (5 bases). There are 12 residues in the CDR3. Per germline, CDR1 GTSNPN and CDR2 SVGIG (reference sequence). V lost 4 bases to trimming and J lost 16 bases, with 20 bases between them. CDR3 in DNA: TGTGCCTGGACGCCCTCAGGGTCCCGGCGATTCTTC. It translates to CAWTPSGSRRFF.

This rearrangement joins TRBV28 to TRBJ2-7, with a possible D match to TRBD2 (7 bases). From germline, CDR1 is MDHEN and CDR2 SYDVKM. V was clipped by 3 bases and J by 5 bases, with 17 bases between them. The CDR3 runs to 15 residues. DNA for the CDR3: TGTGCCAGCAGTTTGGGGGGCGGGAGAGGCCACGAGCAGTACTTC. Translated, it gives CASSLGGGRGHEQYF.

This clone was observed a single time. The J gene is TRBJ2-7, the V gene TRBV29-1; possible D gene TRBD1, 6 bases. The germline V and J ends were trimmed by 3 bases and 5 bases, with 11 bases remaining between them. Germline CDR1 and CDR2: SQVTM and ANQGSEA. The CDR3 has 12 residues. The CDR3 nucleotides read TGCAGCGTTGAGACAGGCTTGAACGAGCAGTACTTC. This codes for CSVETGLNEQYF.

The chain links TRBV6-5 to TRBJ1-5; D is undetermined. The germline V gene encodes CDR1 MNHEY and CDR2 SVGAGI. The V end was cut by 0 bases, the J end by 1 base, with 7 bases between. The CDR3 is made up of 15 amino acids. CDR3 coding DNA: TGTGCCAGCAGTTACTCAGAAGGCAGCAATCAGCCCCAGCATTTT. Amino acid sequence: CASSYSEGSNQPQHF.

This chain joins TRBV2 and TRBJ1-5, with D maybe TRBD1 (6 bases). This CDR3 is built from 16 residues. Per the germline V gene, CDR1 is SNHLY and CDR2 is FYNNEI. Trimming removed 10 bases from V and 6 bases from J, with 25 bases in between. CDR3 region: CATSSGTPGWGQPQHF. The CDR3 DNA follows: TGTGCCACCAGCAGTGGGACACCCGGGTGGGGTCAGCCCCAGCATTTT.

V usage is TRBV7-8 and J usage is TRBJ2-1, with unresolved D. The CDR3 is made up of 13 amino acids. Trimming pared 1 base from V and 5 bases from J, leaving 6 bases between. CDR1 is SGHVS, CDR2 FQNEAQ, per germline. CDR3 DNA sequence: TGTGCCAGCAGCTTAGGGTATGACAATGAGCAGTTCTTC. Translated: CASSLGYDNEQFF.

This clone was seen a handful of times. V gene TRBV6-5 combines with J gene TRBJ1-5; 9 bases line up with TRBD1. Germline V gives CDR1 MNHEY, CDR2 SVGAGI. The V segment lost 2 bases and the J segment 9 bases; nucleotides outside the gene matches: 11. This CDR3 has 16 amino acids. CDR3 sequence (DNA): TGTGCCAGCAGTTACCTTGGGGGACAGGGTCCTGGGCCCCAGCATTTT. It yields the protein CASSYLGGQGPGPQHF.

The rearrangement uses TRBV3-1 (or the pseudogene TRBV3-2) and TRBJ1-3; 7 bases are shared with TRBD1. The ends lost 1 base at V and 8 bases at J; junction bases unmatched: 8. CDR3 size: 15 residues. Germline lookup yields CDR1 LGHDT and CDR2 YNNKEL (reference sequence). The chain's CDR3 is CASSQGLQGGDTIYF. The CDR3 bases are TGTGCCAGCAGCCAAGGACTTCAGGGGGGGGACACCATATATTTT.

The V gene is TRBV28, the J gene TRBJ1-2; 9 bases align to TRBD1. V dropped 5 bases and J dropped 0; count of bases not matched to a gene: 4. The CDR3 has 15 amino acids. Germline V lookup: CDR1 MDHEN, CDR2 SYDVKM. The CDR3 DNA sequence: TGTGCCAGCAGTCTGGGACAGGGAGCTAACTATGGCTACACCTTC. As protein: CASSLGQGANYGYTF.